The present TCR beta chain was sequenced within a study of blood T cell repertoires in COVID-19. This CDR3 is 13 amino acids long. Trimming left V 1 base short and J 6 bases short, with 7 bases between. Germline V lookup: CDR1 GTSNPN, CDR2 SVGIG (reference sequence). The method was immunoSEQ multiplex PCR; TCRdb's version includes in-frame clones alone and lacks a portion of them. The data contain hundreds of thousands of clones, approximately 86% of them singletons. This clonotype was obtained from a young woman who had recovered from COVID-19. J is TRBJ1-6 and V is TRBV30, with D hard to call. Input material: peripheral blood. The CDR3 region is CAWSATANSPLHF. The CDR3 DNA is TGTGCCTGGAGTGCAACAGCTAATTCACCCCTCCACTTT.